This TCR beta chain was recorded in a study of CD8 T cells in ankylosing spondylitis. The V gene's germline CDR1 is MNHEY and CDR2 SVGAGI. This CDR3 region has 17 residues. Unmatched junction bases numbered 10, after V lost 0 bases and J lost 4 bases. Study-level points and caveats: A number of the motif variants had already been described in reactive arthritis synovial fluid and blood. With a CD8+ phenotype, disease-linked clones were relatively rare in peripheral blood. For ankylosing spondylitis blood, a TCR beta motif of under ten highly homologous variants appeared characteristic.

Details on this clonotype: The antigen remains unidentified.

Generation of TCR beta libraries employed quantitative 5'-RACE incorporating molecular barcodes. Using its own MiXCR run on the 5' RACE reads, TCRdb lists one record per CDR3 protein. The sample contains almost 400,000 distinct CDR3 sequences, 20% to 25% of which appear only once. The receptor was derived from a male donor with ankylosing spondylitis. The chain couples TRBV6-5 to TRBJ2-7, with 9 positions matching TRBD2. Sequenced material: blood, either unsorted or a sorted T cell fraction (not recorded which). The CDR3 DNA is TGTGCCAGCAGTTACTCTATCGGGGTAGCGGGAGTGTACGAGCAGTACTTC. Protein product: CASSYSIGVAGVYEQYF.